One and the same sample provided the 21 T cell receptor beta chains below, sequenced in a study of OX40 agonist ivuxolimab in advanced cancers. Data came from immunoSEQ multiplex PCR; TCRdb stores just in-frame clones and leaves some out. The data show 58,000 or so clones, with roughly nine tenths seen just once and 12% held by the top ten. Sequences were derived from CD4+ or CD8+ T cells sorted from blood, sampled in a trial of the OX40 agonist ivuxolimab. The source of these receptors is an adult with an advanced solid tumor such as melanoma, head and neck, liver or kidney cancer.

This clone has a single count. One end of the junction fails to match germline, which may point to a read error. This sequence joins TRBV20-1 and TRBJ2-4; TRBD2 matches 7 bases. This CDR3 spans 9 amino acids. The germline CDR1 and CDR2 sequences are DFQATT and SNEGSKA (reference sequence). The CDR3 spells CSARDGGDF. DNA of the CDR3: TGCAGTGCTAGAGATGGGGGGGACTTC.

The table lists this clone with a few counts. The CDR3: CATSREGVPGNTIYF. The CDR3 bases are TGTGCCACCAGCAGAGAAGGGGTCCCTGGAAACACCATATATTTT. The chain carries TRBV15 and TRBJ1-3, with TRBD1 as a possible D gene (5 bases). The CDR3 sequence is 15 residues long. V shed 0 bases and J shed 2 bases, with 8 bases lying between them. Germline V gene lookup returns CDR1 LNHNV and CDR2 YYDKDF (reference sequence).

The sample holds a few counts of this clone. The J gene is TRBJ2-2, the V gene TRBV6-6; D possibly matches TRBD1 or TRBD2 (6 bases each). The CDR3 consists of 16 residues. CDR1 MNHNY and CDR2 SVGAGI come from the germline V gene (reference sequence). The ends were cut back, 4 bases at V and 3 bases at J, with 15 bases in the middle. The CDR3 coding sequence is TGTGCCAGCAGTTGGCCGGGGGCGATGGACACCGGGGAGCTGTTTTTT. This encodes CASSWPGAMDTGELFF.

This chain links TRBV7-9 with TRBJ2-1; D is perhaps TRBD2 (5 bases). Trimming took 3 bases from V and 1 from J, leaving 10 bases between them. The CDR3 is 15 residues long. The germline V gene has CDR1 SEHNR and CDR2 FQNEAQ (reference sequence). CDR3 nucleotide sequence: TGTGCCAGCAGCTTTAGCGAAACTTCCTACAATGAGCAGTTCTTC. Its protein product is CASSFSETSYNEQFF. Looking up the rest from reference TRBV7-9 and TRBJ2-1 gives the full variable domain: DTGVSQNPRHKITKRGQNVTFRCDPISEHNRLYWYRQTLGQGPEFLTYFQNEAQLEKSRLLSDRFSAERPKGSFSTLEIQRTEQGDSAMYLCASSFSETSYNEQFFGPGTRLTVL.

The V and J genes are TRBV29-1 and TRBJ2-3; D is uncertain. CDR1 is SQVTM and CDR2 is ANQGSEA in the germline V gene. The V end was cut by 8 bases, the J end by 5 bases, with 8 bases between. The CDR3 spans 10 residues. DNA of the CDR3: TGCAGCACCCTGGGAGATACGCAGTATTTT. This codes for CSTLGDTQYF.

This rearrangement joins TRBV9 to TRBJ1-1; no clear D. The CDR3 has 13 residues. Deletions cut 0 bases from V and 7 bases from J, with 10 bases between. Germline loops: CDR1 SGDLS, CDR2 YYNGEE. The CDR3 nucleotides read TGTGCCAGCAGCGTAGCATCAGGCTATGAAGCTTTCTTT. The encoded protein is CASSVASGYEAFF.

The CDR3 loop is CASGGGEKRGYTF. As DNA, the CDR3 is TGTGCCAGCGGAGGGGGGGAAAAGCGGGGCTACACCTTC. The rearrangement links TRBV27 to TRBJ1-2, with a tentative D call TRBD1 (6 bases). The CDR3 consists of 13 residues. The V end was cut by 8 bases, the J end by 8 bases, with 18 bases between. Germline V lookup: CDR1 MNHEY, CDR2 SMNVEV (reference sequence).

V gene TRBV27 combines with J gene TRBJ2-1; maybe TRBD1 (6 bases). Deletions cut 5 bases from V and 7 bases from J, with 9 bases between. The CDR3 runs 12 residues. CDR1 is MNHEY, CDR2 SMNVEV, per germline (reference sequence). The CDR3 DNA is TGTGCCAGCAGTGCTACAGGGAATGAGCAGTTCTTC. Translating it yields CASSATGNEQFF.

The chain uses TRBV19 and TRBJ2-1; D ambiguous. Germline CDR1 is LNHDA and CDR2 is SQIVND (reference sequence). This CDR3 is built from 14 residues. The V gene lost 5 bases and the J gene lost 4 bases, with 12 bases spanning the gap. The CDR3 loop is CASSWVSPYNEQFF. As DNA, the CDR3 is TGTGCCAGTAGTTGGGTGTCGCCATACAATGAGCAGTTCTTC.

The chain is built from TRBV29-1 and TRBJ2-1; 8 bases are a match to TRBD2. V shed 5 bases, J shed 4 bases, and the junction held 7 bases outside the gene matches. Germline CDR1 SQVTM, CDR2 ANQGSEA. The CDR3 sequence is 14 residues long. The CDR3 reads CSVRGGTTYNEQFF. The CDR3 region has the DNA TGCAGCGTTCGGGGGGGGACCACATACAATGAGCAGTTCTTC.

This sequence joins TRBV13 and TRBJ2-1; 8 nucleotides line up with TRBD2. The V gene end was trimmed by 1 base and the J gene end by 4 bases; junction bases not matched to a gene: 6. Germline V gives CDR1 PRHDT, CDR2 FYEKMQ (reference sequence). This CDR3 region has 16 residues. DNA for the CDR3: TGTGCCAGCAGCTTAGTTTCGGGACTAGTGTACAATGAGCAGTTCTTC. Protein product: CASSLVSGLVYNEQFF.

The chain joins TRBV29-1 to TRBJ2-5; D is possibly TRBD1 (7 bases). This CDR3 spans 14 amino acids. With 2 bases removed from V and 1 base from J, the gap between germline ends came to 11 bases. CDR1 and CDR2 from the germline V gene are SQVTM and ANQGSEA. CDR3 in DNA: TGCAGCGTTGAAACAGGGGAGGTCCAAGAGACCCAGTACTTC. This sequence encodes CSVETGEVQETQYF.

The V gene is TRBV14, the J gene TRBJ2-5; possibly TRBD2 for D (6 bases). The germline V gene encodes CDR1 SGHDN and CDR2 FVKESK. Trimming cost V 1 base and J 2 bases, with 11 bases left between them. CDR3 length: 15 amino acids. Here the CDR3 DNA reads TGTGCCAGCAGCCAAGTCGGGGGTCTGCAAGAGACCCAGTACTTC. This gives the protein CASSQVGGLQETQYF.

The chain joins TRBV27 to TRBJ2-1, with 11 nucleotides matching TRBD2. There are 15 residues in the CDR3. With V trimmed by 7 bases and J by 2 bases, 4 bases remained unmatched. Germline-derived CDR1 and CDR2 are MNHEY and SMNVEV (reference sequence). CDR3 amino acids: CASTPLAGAYNEQFF. The CDR3 DNA follows: TGTGCCAGCACTCCACTAGCGGGAGCCTACAATGAGCAGTTCTTC.

This chain's CDR3 is CASSLTGRVGSSYNEQFF. The DNA for the CDR3 is TGTGCCAGCAGCTTAACAGGGAGGGTAGGCTCCTCCTACAATGAGCAGTTCTTC. The chain uses TRBV7-3 and TRBJ2-1, with TRBD2 matching 7 bases. The V and J ends lost 0 bases and 0 bases, in that order; junction bases with no gene match: 8. Germline V gene sequence: CDR1 SGHTA, CDR2 FQGTGA. This CDR3 has 18 residues.

As for this clone: Other DNA variants within this sample encode the same CDR3. The rearrangement joins TRBV7-9 to TRBJ2-7; D call uncertain. There are 12 residues in the CDR3. Germline CDR1 reads SEHNR; CDR2 reads FQNEAQ (reference sequence). V lost 1 base, J lost 2 bases, and 3 bases lay in between. CDR3 DNA sequence: TGTGCCAGCAGCTTAGTTGCCTACGAGCAGTACTTC. Its protein product is CASSLVAYEQYF.

The chain employs TRBV5-1 and TRBJ2-1; TRBD2 agrees at 7 bases. The CDR3 runs 12 residues. Germline lookup yields CDR1 SGHRS and CDR2 YFSETQ. The V gene end was trimmed by 4 bases and the J gene end by 15 bases; junction bases not matched to a gene: 10. The CDR3 coding sequence is TGCGCCAGCAGCCTATCGGGGCGGGAGTTGTTCTTC. The encoded protein is CASSLSGRELFF.

V gene TRBV7-9 combines with J gene TRBJ2-2; TRBD1 matches 7 bases. Losses at the gene ends were 5 bases for V and 1 base for J; bases not matched to a gene: 10. Germline values: CDR1 SEHNR, CDR2 FQNEAQ (reference sequence). The CDR3 consists of 17 residues. This CDR3 is CASSPRLRDRNTGELFF. DNA of the CDR3: TGTGCCAGCAGCCCCCGCCTCCGGGACAGGAACACCGGGGAGCTGTTTTTT.

The chain recombines TRBV6-1 with TRBJ2-3; D is uncertain. Between the trimmed V and J ends, which lost 8 bases and 11 bases, there was a span of 17 bases. This CDR3 comprises 12 residues. Germline V lookup: CDR1 MNHNS, CDR2 SASEGT. The CDR3 DNA reads TGTGCCAGCGGGTTTCAAGGCTTGGAGCAGTATTTT. Protein sequence: CASGFQGLEQYF.

The chain links TRBV5-4 to TRBJ2-7; 10 positions agree with TRBD1. CDR1 and CDR2 (germline): SGHNT, YYREEE (reference sequence). Losses at the gene ends were 3 bases for V and 5 bases for J; bases not matched to a gene: 5. There are 14 residues in the CDR3. The CDR3 DNA sequence: TGTGCCAGCAGCTGGGGGACAGGGGCCAACGAGCAGTACTTC. This gives the protein CASSWGTGANEQYF.

This rearrangement joins TRBV7-3 to TRBJ2-5; 9 bases are shared with TRBD1. Germline CDR1 and CDR2: SGHTA and FQGTGA. The CDR3 is 14 residues long. The ends lost 5 bases at V and 5 bases at J; junction bases unmatched: 6. The CDR3 protein is CASSPGTGTETQYF. CDR3 bases: TGTGCCAGCAGCCCCGGGACAGGGACGGAGACCCAGTACTTC.